This TCR beta chain was sequenced in a study of blood T cell repertoires in COVID-19. The CDR3 has 15 residues. Germline V gene data show CDR1 as MNHNS and CDR2 as SASEGT. Trimming cost V 2 bases and J 3 bases, with 11 bases left between them. The protocol was immunoSEQ multiplex PCR, while the TCRdb copy is restricted to in-frame clones and leaves out a portion. Of approximately 250,000 clones detected, approximately 86% appear once; the ten largest clones hold roughly 5.5%. This clone was found a few times. The chain carries TRBV6-1 and TRBJ1-3, with D possibly TRBD1 on 6 matching bases. This clonotype was sampled from a human donor in a cohort sampled during active COVID-19. The sequencing input was peripheral blood. The CDR3 protein is CASSEPGVGGNTIYF. Here the CDR3 DNA reads TGTGCCAGCAGTGAACCAGGGGTCGGTGGAAACACCATATATTTT.